The 23 T cell receptor beta chains in this list originate from one sample, sequenced in a study of regulatory T cells in long-lasting Graves disease. Building of the TCR beta libraries involved iRepertoire HTBI primers and Arm-PCR of CDR3 regions. One entry per CDR3 protein, called by TCRdb with MiXCR from the multiplex PCR reads. The sample lists some 340,000 distinct CDR3 sequences, 12% occurring once. Time point reported: newly diagnosed GD, antithyroid drugs for less than 3 months. The TCR library used RNA extracted from PBMCs. This sample was also put to use in a study of T cells in Graves' hyperthyroidism and ophthalmopathy.

This specimen consisted of peripheral blood mononuclear cells (PBMCs), obtained at new diagnosis, from a patient treated with antithyroid drugs. The receptors shown here come from a woman aged 18-29 years with Graves disease.

The rearrangement links TRBV19 to TRBJ2-1; D gene unclear. This CDR3 has 16 amino acids. V lost 4 bases and J lost 0, with 13 bases in between. The germline V gene encodes CDR1 LNHDA and CDR2 SQIVND (reference sequence). Here the CDR3 reads CASSRIGASSYNEQFF. The CDR3 DNA follows: TGTGCCAGTAGTAGAATCGGCGCGAGCTCCTACAATGAGCAGTTCTTC.

This clonotype was observed many times. V is TRBV4-1 and J is TRBJ2-7; D is perhaps TRBD1 (5 bases). The V end was cut by 1 base, the J end by 2 bases, with 12 bases between. CDR3 length: 15 amino acids. Germline V CDR1 and CDR2: MGHRA, YSYEKL. The CDR3: CASSQVETAAYEQYF. In DNA, the CDR3 is TGCGCCAGCAGCCAAGTGGAGACAGCCGCCTACGAGCAGTACTTC.

The table lists this clonotype with many counts. V gene TRBV10-3 combines with J gene TRBJ2-1; 10 nucleotides match TRBD2. V shed 4 bases and J 5 bases; nucleotides not matched to a gene: 5. Germline assignment: CDR1 ENHRY and CDR2 SYGVKD. The CDR3 covers 15 residues. The CDR3 spells CAISGRLAGHNEQFF. The CDR3, as DNA: TGTGCCATCAGTGGTCGACTAGCGGGCCACAATGAGCAGTTCTTC.

This clonotype occurred many times. This rearrangement joins TRBV28 to TRBJ2-5; D gene ambiguous. The CDR3 is 13 amino acids. Trimming removed 6 bases from V and 5 bases from J, with 13 bases in between. Germline-derived CDR1 and CDR2 are MDHEN and SYDVKM. The CDR3 is CASRGQSRETQYF. The CDR3 DNA sequence: TGTGCCAGCAGAGGGCAGTCCCGGGAGACCCAGTACTTC. The complete variable domain, with remaining parts taken from reference TRBV28 and TRBJ2-5, reads DVKVTQSSRYLVKRTGEKVFLECVQDMDHENMFWYRQDPGLGLRLIYFSYDVKMKEKGDIPEGYSVSREKKERFSLILESASTNQTSMYLCASRGQSRETQYFGPGTRLLVL.

V usage is TRBV29-1 and J usage is TRBJ2-3; TRBD1 aligns across 8 bases. The CDR3 has 15 amino acids. Looked up from germline, CDR1 is SQVTM and CDR2 is ANQGSEA. The V and J ends lost 3 bases and 3 bases, in that order; junction bases with no gene match: 8. The CDR3 DNA follows: TGCAGCGTTGATGAGGCAGGGGGCTGGACAGATACGCAGTATTTT. It specifies CSVDEAGGWTDTQYF.

This chain joins TRBV7-9 and TRBJ1-4; D gene ambiguous. The CDR3 covers 16 residues. The germline CDR1 and CDR2 sequences are SEHNR and FQNEAQ (reference sequence). The ends were cut back, 3 bases at V and 4 bases at J, with 15 bases in the middle. CDR3 loop: CASSFSLRGFNEKLFF. The DNA for the CDR3 is TGTGCCAGCAGCTTCTCCCTTAGAGGGTTTAATGAAAAACTGTTTTTT.

In its sample, this clonotype was seen many times. This sequence joins TRBV29-1 and TRBJ2-5; TRBD1 is a possible D gene (6 bases). CDR3 length equals 12 residues. Germline V gene lookup returns CDR1 SQVTM and CDR2 ANQGSEA. The V gene lost 4 bases and the J gene lost 4 bases, with 10 bases spanning the gap. The CDR3: CSVARGGETQYF. CDR3 nucleotide sequence: TGCAGCGTTGCCAGGGGCGGAGAGACCCAGTACTTC.

This clonotype was counted at least ten times. The chain recombines TRBV6-4 with TRBJ1-1; 7 positions match TRBD1. The J segment lost 1 base and the V segment lost 0 bases, leaving 11 bases of the junction unmatched. This CDR3 comprises 18 residues. CDR1 and CDR2 (germline): MRHNA, SNTAGT. The DNA of the CDR3 is TGTGCCAGCAGTGACTCGAGGCCCGACAGGGTCACGAACACTGAAGCTTTCTTT. This encodes CASSDSRPDRVTNTEAFF.

The chain has TRBV4-1 and TRBJ2-6; 8 nucleotides align to TRBD1. The V gene's germline CDR1 is MGHRA and CDR2 YSYEKL. The CDR3 has 18 residues. After removal of 0 bases from V and 2 bases from J, the junction contained 6 bases not matched to a gene. CDR3 residues: CASSQDSPGQAGANVLTF. The CDR3 DNA reads TGCGCCAGCAGCCAAGATTCGCCGGGACAGGCTGGGGCCAACGTCCTGACTTTC.

This chain joins TRBV4-2 and TRBJ1-4; a possible D gene is TRBD1 (6 bases). The CDR3 has 16 residues. Between the trimmed V and J ends, which lost 3 bases and 10 bases, there was a span of 21 bases. In germline, CDR1 is LGHNA, CDR2 YNFKEQ. CDR3 loop: CASSHTREGGGGKLFF. CDR3 coding DNA: TGTGCCAGCAGCCACACCCGGGAGGGGGGAGGGGGAAAACTGTTTTTT.

This clonotype has at least ten counts. V usage is TRBV28 and J usage is TRBJ2-7; TRBD1 matches 7 bases. Germline V CDR1 and CDR2: MDHEN, SYDVKM. V gave up 6 bases and J gave up 2 bases; unmatched junction bases: 4. This CDR3 is 13 amino acids long. The CDR3 loop is CASRTQGTYEQYF. The CDR3 coding sequence is TGTGCCAGCAGAACACAGGGGACCTACGAGCAGTACTTC. The entire variable domain, with the rest obtained from reference TRBV28 and TRBJ2-7, is as follows: DVKVTQSSRYLVKRTGEKVFLECVQDMDHENMFWYRQDPGLGLRLIYFSYDVKMKEKGDIPEGYSVSREKKERFSLILESASTNQTSMYLCASRTQGTYEQYFGPGTRLTVT.

In this sample, this clonotype turned up many times. The rearrangement joins TRBV10-3 to TRBJ2-7, with D possibly being TRBD1 or TRBD2 (5 bases each). Trimming stripped 6 bases from V and 2 bases from J, with 8 bases between. From germline, CDR1 is ENHRY and CDR2 SYGVKD. The CDR3 consists of 12 residues. DNA for the CDR3: TGTGCCATCAGCCGGGACCCCTACGAGCAGTACTTC. It encodes CAISRDPYEQYF.

In its sample, this clonotype was seen many times. V is TRBV9 and J is TRBJ1-1, with D tentatively TRBD1 (6 bases). The CDR3 runs to 16 residues. V was cut by 3 bases and J by 2 bases, with 17 bases left in between. The V gene's germline CDR1 is SGDLS and CDR2 YYNGEE. Here the CDR3 reads CASSAHPQGLNTEAFF. The CDR3 nucleotides read TGTGCCAGCAGCGCCCACCCCCAGGGGCTCAACACTGAAGCTTTCTTT. Variable domain in full (rest from reference TRBV9 and TRBJ1-1): DSGVTQTPKHLITATGQRVTLRCSPRSGDLSVYWYQQSLDQGLQFLIQYYNGEERAKGNILERFSAQQFPDLHSELNLSSLELGDSALYFCASSAHPQGLNTEAFFGQGTRLTVV.

The rearrangement joins TRBV4-3 to TRBJ2-3; TRBD2 matches 11 bases. Germline-derived CDR1 and CDR2 are LGHNA and YSLEER. The CDR3 covers 18 residues. V dropped 0 bases and J dropped 4; count of bases not matched to a gene: 9. For the CDR3, the DNA is TGCGCCAGCAGCCAAGACACCTTTGGGACTAGCGGCGCAGATACGCAGTATTTT. Its protein product is CASSQDTFGTSGADTQYF.

V usage is TRBV7-2 and J usage is TRBJ1-1; D is possibly TRBD1 (5 bases). Trimming cost V 3 bases and J 5 bases, with 25 bases left between them. This CDR3 comprises 18 residues. Per the germline V gene, CDR1 is SGHTA and CDR2 is FQGNSA. The chain's CDR3 is CASSFLAPQGSLMTEAFF. The CDR3 DNA reads as TGTGCCAGCAGCTTCCTCGCCCCGCAGGGCTCGTTAATGACTGAAGCTTTCTTT.

At least ten counts were recorded for this clonotype. The chain recombines TRBV7-2 with TRBJ2-3, with 11 bases that match TRBD2. CDR3 length equals 17 residues. Germline loops: CDR1 SGHTA, CDR2 FQGNSA. V shed 3 bases, J shed 1 base, and the junction held 6 bases outside the gene matches. Here the CDR3 reads CASSFLGGLAGTDTQYF. The CDR3 DNA follows: TGTGCCAGCAGCTTCCTAGGGGGACTAGCGGGCACAGATACGCAGTATTTT.

This clonotype has a count of ten or more. V gene TRBV20-1 combines with J gene TRBJ1-6; 7 bases fit TRBD1. The V and J ends lost 0 bases and 7 bases, in that order; junction bases with no gene match: 3. CDR1 is DFQATT and CDR2 is SNEGSKA in the germline V gene (reference sequence). The CDR3 extends over 14 amino acids. CDR3 loop: CSARDRGQNSPLHF. The CDR3 DNA reads as TGCAGTGCTAGAGATCGGGGACAGAATTCACCCCTCCACTTT.

The chain is built from TRBV25-1 and TRBJ2-3; D remains unclear. The CDR3 spans 14 residues. The germline CDR1 and CDR2 sequences are MGHDK and SYGVNS. V was clipped by 4 bases and J by 7 bases, with 15 bases between them. The CDR3 here is CASSASFKMNTQYF. The CDR3 coding sequence is TGTGCCAGCAGTGCCTCATTTAAGATGAATACGCAGTATTTT.

A word on this clonotype: This may arise from a read error, as a much more abundant clone is one base away. The chain uses TRBV6-5 and TRBJ2-2; possible D gene TRBD2, 5 bases. In germline, CDR1 is MNHEY, CDR2 SVGAGI. The CDR3 runs 13 residues. V lost 2 bases and J lost 13, with 14 bases in between. CDR3 DNA sequence: TGTGCCAGCAGTTACGACCCGACCCGGGGGCTGTTTTTT. This sequence encodes CASSYDPTRGLFF.

The chain carries TRBV18 and TRBJ1-2; D gene unclear. The CDR3 has 13 residues. Trimming shortened V by 3 bases and J by 0 bases, and 5 bases separated the two germline ends. Germline V gives CDR1 KGHSH, CDR2 LQKENI. This CDR3 reads CASSPRANYGYTF. CDR3 bases: TGTGCCAGCTCACCCCGAGCTAACTATGGCTACACCTTC.

This clonotype was counted only a few times. The chain has TRBV6-1 and TRBJ2-1; no firm D call. Per the germline V gene, CDR1 is MNHNS and CDR2 is SASEGT. CDR3 length equals 13 residues. V shed 3 bases and J shed 7 bases, with 10 bases lying between them. The CDR3 DNA is TGTGCCAGCAGTGAGGGTAGCAGAAATGAGCAGTTCTTC. Protein product: CASSEGSRNEQFF.

This clonotype was seen many times. This rearrangement joins TRBV6-5 to TRBJ1-2; D is perhaps TRBD1 (5 bases). The CDR3 length is 13 residues. Looked up from germline, CDR1 is MNHEY and CDR2 is SVGAGI. The ends were cut back, 2 bases at V and 2 bases at J, with 6 bases in the middle. CDR3 in amino acids: CASSYRDNYGYTF. For the CDR3, the DNA is TGTGCCAGCAGTTACCGGGACAACTATGGCTACACCTTC.

This clonotype was found many times. CDR3 DNA: TGTGCCATCAGTGAGGGGTCTAGAGGAGAGACCCAGTACTTC. This encodes CAISEGSRGETQYF. The chain recombines TRBV10-3 with TRBJ2-5, with D unresolved. Trimming pared 2 bases from V and 4 bases from J, leaving 11 bases between. CDR3 length: 14 residues. Germline V gene lookup returns CDR1 ENHRY and CDR2 SYGVKD.